A few counts support the clone carrying this T cell receptor beta chain. The antigen is undetermined. The same CDR3 is also encoded by other DNA sequences in this sample. The sample comes from a study of shared clonotypes between healthy human individuals. The overall study: The plates for each donor numbered three CD4 naive, three CD4 memory, two CD8 naive and one CD8 memory.

The CDR3 is 12 amino acids. The V gene's germline CDR1 is SGHAT and CDR2 FQNNGV. V was cut by 1 base and J by 4 bases, with 5 bases left in between. Libraries were prepared by immunoSEQ multiplex PCR; TCRdb keeps only in-frame clonotypes and omits some of them. This sample has millions of clones, with just over 90% found just once. General study results and limits: Around 5% was the fraction of naive CD4 clonotypes found shared across a few donors. In general, naive subsets displayed greater estimated richness than memory subsets did.

CD45RO-negative CD8 cells positively selected for CCR7 made up the naive population, which excluded terminally differentiated effector memory CD45RA+ cells. The V gene is TRBV11-2, the J gene TRBJ2-7; D is undetermined. The sequence was obtained from a man younger than 30 in good health. Some clones in this sample may be carry-over from other donors' samples. Material: naive CD8+ T cells from PBMCs. CDR3 sequence (DNA): TGTGCCAGCAGCTTAGGGCGTTACGAGCAGTACTTC. Protein: CASSLGRYEQYF.